The 27 T cell receptor beta chains presented below share a single source sample, sequenced in a study of tumor-infiltrating lymphocytes in primary liver carcinoma. Starting material of 500 to 600 ng total RNA yielded TCR beta cDNA via a constant-region primer. Three rounds of nested multiplex PCR with slightly modified ARM-PCR produced TCR beta libraries. Two initial PCR rounds of ten to eleven cycles each paired TRBV1-TRBV30 forward primers with a C-beta reverse primer. TCRdb reprocessed the multiplex PCR reads via MiXCR and lists one record per CDR3 protein. This sample has about 210,000 distinct CDR3 sequences, with around 60% found just once. Unsorted whole blood yielded blood RNA, and germline DNA was extracted as well. The sequencing sample was made of peripheral blood. The origin of the receptors is a woman aged 60 to 75 with primary liver carcinoma and hepatitis B virus infection.

This clonotype was seen a handful of times. J is TRBJ1-2 and V is TRBV5-1; TRBD1 aligns across 10 bases. Looked up from germline, CDR1 is SGHRS and CDR2 is YFSETQ. Germline trimming cut 4 bases from V and 0 bases from J; bases unmatched to any gene: 3. The CDR3 length is 15 residues. DNA for the CDR3: TGCGCCAGCAGCCATGGACAGGGGGCTAACTATGGCTACACCTTC. Translating gives CASSHGQGANYGYTF.

This clonotype was seen only once. Mismatch with germline at one junction end may stem from a read error. This chain connects TRBV12-3 or TRBV12-4 to TRBJ1-1, with D tentatively TRBD1 (5 bases). The CDR3 has 12 residues. Here the CDR3 DNA reads TGTGCCAACAGTCCTAGGGGCACTGAAGCTTTCTTT. Translating it yields CANSPRGTEAFF.

For this clonotype: No conserved phenylalanine or tryptophan ends this CDR3, so it is likely a read error. The V gene is TRBV4-2, the J gene TRBJ2-7, with a tentative D call TRBD2 (6 bases). Per germline, CDR1 LGHNA and CDR2 YNFKEQ. CDR3 length: 16 amino acids. Trimming pared 1 base from V and 1 base from J, leaving 14 bases between. The CDR3 protein is CASSQVCGSGSYEQYL. As DNA, the CDR3 is TGTGCCAGCAGCCAAGTATGTGGTAGCGGTTCCTACGAGCAGTACTTA.

With regard to this clonotype: It may be a read error: a sequence one base away is much more abundant. The J gene is TRBJ1-6, the V gene TRBV5-5; no clear D. CDR1 and CDR2 from the germline V gene are SGHKS and YYEKEE (reference sequence). The CDR3 runs to 16 residues. CDR3 bases: TGTGCCAGCAACTTGGCCCCCCACTCCTATAATTCACCCCTCCACTTT. It is translated as CASNLAPHSYNSPLHF.

On this clonotype itself: Given a much more abundant clone one base away, this may be a read error. The chain couples TRBV4-2 to TRBJ2-2, with D possibly TRBD2 on 5 matching bases. The CDR3 covers 16 residues. CDR1 is LGHNA and CDR2 is YNFKEQ in the germline V gene. V shed 0 bases and J shed 2 bases, with 10 bases lying between them. The CDR3 nucleotides read TGTGCCAGCAGCCAAGAATGCGGGTCAAACACCGGGGAGCTGTTTTTT. Translation gives CASSQECGSNTGELFF.

This clonotype was seen repeatedly, ten times or more. The CDR3 nucleotides are TGTGCCAGCAGCTCGTTGGCGGGGACGAGCAATCAGCCCCAGCATTTT. Amino acids: CASSSLAGTSNQPQHF. The J gene is TRBJ1-5, the V gene TRBV7-8; D is perhaps TRBD1 (5 bases). The V gene lost 4 bases and the J gene lost 1 base, with 14 bases spanning the gap. Germline V gene lookup returns CDR1 SGHVS and CDR2 FQNEAQ. The CDR3 has 16 residues.

Many counts were recorded for this clonotype. V and J are TRBV11-2 and TRBJ2-1, with 14 bases identical to TRBD2. The germline gives CDR1 SGHAT, CDR2 FQNNGV. V trimming: 4 bases; J trimming: 2 bases; junction bases outside the gene matches: 10. This CDR3 has 19 amino acids. CDR3 sequence: CASSSPGLAGEGAYNEQFF. DNA of the CDR3: TGTGCCAGCAGCTCTCCGGGACTAGCGGGAGAGGGGGCCTACAATGAGCAGTTCTTC. The full variable domain, rest sourced from reference TRBV11-2 and TRBJ2-1, is EAGVAQSPRYKIIEKRQSVAFWCNPISGHATLYWYQQILGQGPKLLIQFQNNGVVDDSQLPKDRFSAERLKGVDSTLKIQPAKLEDSAVYLCASSSPGLAGEGAYNEQFFGPGTRLTVL.

This clonotype was seen repeatedly, ten times or more. The chain is built from TRBV11-3 and TRBJ2-1; a weak D match, TRBD1 (5 bases). Germline values: CDR1 SGHNT, CDR2 YENEEA. Trimming took 2 bases from V and 9 from J, leaving 8 bases between them. The CDR3 consists of 12 residues. As DNA, the CDR3 is TGTGCCAGCAGCTTATCAGGGTTTGAGCAGTTCTTC. It encodes CASSLSGFEQFF.

Notes on this clonotype: Germline is not matched at one junction end, which may reflect a read error. V is TRBV6-1 and J is TRBJ2-7; D may match TRBD1 or TRBD2 (5 bases each). This CDR3 is built from 14 residues. Germline V lookup: CDR1 MNHNS, CDR2 SASEGT. CDR3 loop: CASSVRSGTYEPYF. The CDR3 DNA sequence: TGTGCCAGCAGTGTACGTTCTGGGACCTACGAGCCGTACTTC.

A word on this clonotype: A junction boundary mismatches the germline segment, possibly from a read error. J is TRBJ2-5 and V is TRBV11-2; D gene uncertain. CDR1 and CDR2 (germline): SGHAT, FQNNGV. This CDR3 is 14 amino acids long. This chain's CDR3 is CASSSSGMFETLYF. The CDR3 nucleotides are TGTGCCAGCAGCTCTAGTGGGATGTTCGAGACCCTGTACTTC. Supplemented by reference TRBV11-2 and TRBJ2-5, the full variable domain reads EAGVAQSPRYKIIEKRQSVAFWCNPISGHATLYWYQQILGQGPKLLIQFQNNGVVDDSQLPKDRFSAERLKGVDSTLKIQPAKLEDSAVYLCASSSSGMFETLYFGPGTRLLVL.

Worth noting for this clonotype: One end of the junction is discordant with germline, which a read error may explain. The chain has TRBV11-3 and TRBJ2-3; 7 bases fit TRBD2. Germline values: CDR1 SGHNT, CDR2 YENEEA. This CDR3 has 15 residues. The CDR3 coding sequence is TGTGTCAGCAGCTGGGGAGGGCAGGGCATAGATACGCAGTATTTT. Amino acid sequence: CVSSWGGQGIDTQYF.

This clonotype was seen a few times. J is TRBJ1-1 and V is TRBV11-2; 9 bases match TRBD1. Germline CDR1 and CDR2: SGHAT and FQNNGV. J was trimmed by 0 bases and V by 6 bases; bases with no gene match: 5. The CDR3 extends over 15 amino acids. The CDR3 protein is CASSARDRVNTEAFF. The CDR3 nucleotides are TGTGCCAGCAGTGCGAGGGACAGGGTGAACACTGAAGCTTTCTTT.

J is TRBJ2-7 and V is TRBV18; D not resolved. Germline loops: CDR1 KGHSH, CDR2 LQKENI. The CDR3 covers 13 residues. V lost 7 bases to trimming and J lost 0 bases, with 10 bases between them. The CDR3 bases are TGTGCCAGCTATCGAGAAAGCTCCTACGAGCAGTACTTC. Its translation is CASYRESSYEQYF.

The genes are TRBV11-2 and TRBJ2-7, with D perhaps TRBD1 (5 bases). This CDR3 is 15 amino acids long. Germline CDR1 is SGHAT and CDR2 is FQNNGV. The V end lost 5 bases, the J end lost 10 bases, and 24 bases lay between the germline ends. The CDR3 DNA reads as TGTGCCAGCAGCCTCCTAAAACAGGAGTCGGTGGACCAGTACTTC. Amino acid sequence: CASSLLKQESVDQYF.

The rearrangement links TRBV5-1 to TRBJ1-2, with 7 nucleotides matching TRBD1. Germline assignment: CDR1 SGHRS and CDR2 YFSETQ. The CDR3 covers 14 residues. V was clipped by 6 bases and J by 7 bases; unmatched bases: 12. The CDR3 DNA is TGCGCCAGCAACTCACAGGGGATTTTCGGTGGCTACACCTTC. It specifies CASNSQGIFGGYTF. Looking up the rest from reference TRBV5-1 and TRBJ1-2 gives the full variable domain: KAGVTQTPRYLIKTRGQQVTLSCSPISGHRSVSWYQQTPGQGLQFLFEYFSETQRNKGNFPGRFSGRQFSNSRSEMNVSTLELGDSALYLCASNSQGIFGGYTFGSGTRLTVV.

A note on this clonotype: Being one base from a much bigger clone, this may be a read error. The chain recombines TRBV10-2 with TRBJ2-5; D not resolved. From germline, CDR1 is WSHSY and CDR2 SAAADI. With 3 bases removed from V and 4 bases from J, the gap between germline ends came to 18 bases. The CDR3 totals 16 residues. The CDR3 DNA follows: TGCGCCAGCAGTGACTCCCCCGGGTGGTCGCGAGAGACCCAGTACTTC. Amino acids: CASSDSPGWSRETQYF.

The table lists this clonotype with many counts. This chain links TRBV6-2 or TRBV6-3 with TRBJ2-3, with no clear D. Trimming took 1 base from V and 2 from J, leaving 4 bases between them. Germline CDR1 and CDR2: MNHEY and SVGEGT. This CDR3 has 13 residues. In DNA form, the CDR3 reads TGTGCCAGCAGTTACTTTAACACAGATACGCAGTATTTT. Protein product: CASSYFNTDTQYF.

This clonotype came up once. The germline gene is not matched at one end of the junction; a read error may be the cause. The CDR3 loop reads CTSSFSFPGTSGSYEQYF. The CDR3 DNA reads TGTACCAGCAGCTTTAGCTTCCCAGGGACTAGTGGGAGTTACGAGCAGTACTTC. The chain carries TRBV11-2 and TRBJ2-7; 8 positions agree with TRBD2. CDR1 SGHAT and CDR2 FQNNGV come from the germline V gene. CDR3 length: 18 amino acids.

In regard to this clonotype: Being one base from a much bigger clone, this may be a read error. The V gene is TRBV10-2, the J gene TRBJ1-1, with 9 bases fitting TRBD1. Germline trimming cut 8 bases from V and 2 bases from J; bases unmatched to any gene: 6. This CDR3 comprises 14 residues. Germline assignment: CDR1 WSHSY and CDR2 SAAADI. The CDR3 DNA is TGCGCCAGCGAGGAGGACAGGGGAAACACTGAAGCTTTCTTT. Translating gives CASEEDRGNTEAFF.

The chain recombines TRBV11-3 with TRBJ2-2, with TRBD2 matching 9 bases. V lost 9 bases, J lost 6 bases, and 14 bases stayed unmatched. This CDR3 is 16 amino acids long. Germline V gene lookup returns CDR1 SGHNT and CDR2 YENEEA. CDR3 amino acids: CASSQMRGRGSGELFF. The CDR3 nucleotides read TGTGCCAGTAGCCAAATGCGCGGGAGGGGCTCCGGGGAGCTGTTTTTT.

Concerning this clonotype itself: Mismatch with germline at one junction end may stem from a read error. The V and J genes are TRBV29-1 and TRBJ1-6, with a tentative D call TRBD1 (6 bases). CDR3 size: 14 residues. Germline V lookup: CDR1 SQVTM, CDR2 ANQGSEA. The chain's CDR3 is CSGSSGENNSPLHF. The DNA of the CDR3 is TGCAGCGGATCATCAGGGGAAAATAACTCACCCCTCCACTTT.

On this clonotype itself: The junction does not match germline at one end; this may be a read error. V is TRBV20-1 and J is TRBJ1-2; 7 positions match TRBD1. The CDR3 consists of 14 residues. Looked up from germline, CDR1 is DFQATT and CDR2 is SNEGSKA (reference sequence). Here the CDR3 reads CCAREGTASYGYTF. CDR3 nucleotide sequence: TGCTGTGCTAGAGAGGGGACAGCGAGCTATGGCTACACCTTC.

With regard to this clonotype: This may stem from a read error, because a much larger clone lies one nucleotide away. This chain connects TRBV7-8 to TRBJ2-5; D is perhaps TRBD2 (6 bases). The germline CDR1 and CDR2 sequences are SGHVS and FQNEAQ. CDR3 length: 14 residues. V was shortened by 5 bases and J by 5 bases, with 15 bases between the two germline ends. For the CDR3, the DNA is TGTGCCAGCAGCCTCACTATCGGAGGGGAGACCCAGTACTTC. Its protein is CASSLTIGGETQYF.

Details on this clonotype: The junction departs from germline at one end; a sequencing error may be responsible. This sequence joins TRBV11-1 and TRBJ1-1; no reliable D call. CDR1 is SGHAT and CDR2 is FQDESV in the germline V gene (reference sequence). The CDR3 is made up of 13 amino acids. The CDR3 loop is CAISFDKAGEAFF. The CDR3 coding sequence is TGTGCCATCAGCTTTGATAAGGCAGGTGAAGCTTTCTTT.

The rearrangement joins TRBV12-3 or TRBV12-4 to TRBJ1-5, with 10 bases matching TRBD1. Trimming removed 5 bases from V and 3 bases from J; junction bases left unmatched: 7. CDR3 length: 16 amino acids. CDR3: CASSTRTGGDNQPQHF. The CDR3 nucleotides read TGTGCCAGCAGTACCAGGACAGGGGGGGACAATCAGCCCCAGCATTTT.

Turning to this clonotype: The germline gene is not matched at one end of the junction; a read error may be the cause. The chain uses TRBV4-2 and TRBJ2-1; 8 bases agree with TRBD2. In germline, CDR1 is LGHNA, CDR2 YNFKEQ. This CDR3 comprises 15 residues. The CDR3 is CAISRVRLASDEQFF. DNA for the CDR3: TGTGCCATCAGCCGAGTTAGACTAGCGAGTGATGAGCAGTTCTTC.

Comments on this clonotype: This may stem from a read error, because a much larger clone lies one nucleotide away. The chain is built from TRBV6-1 and TRBJ2-3, with D perhaps matching TRBD1 or TRBD2 (5 bases each). The CDR3 has 18 residues. The germline V gene has CDR1 MNHNS and CDR2 SASEGT. Trimming shortened V by 6 bases and J by 2 bases, and 24 bases separated the two germline ends. DNA for the CDR3: TGTGCCAGCAGCAAGGACCTCGTTTGCCGGGACCCCACAGATACGCAGTATTTT. The encoded protein is CASSKDLVCRDPTDTQYF.